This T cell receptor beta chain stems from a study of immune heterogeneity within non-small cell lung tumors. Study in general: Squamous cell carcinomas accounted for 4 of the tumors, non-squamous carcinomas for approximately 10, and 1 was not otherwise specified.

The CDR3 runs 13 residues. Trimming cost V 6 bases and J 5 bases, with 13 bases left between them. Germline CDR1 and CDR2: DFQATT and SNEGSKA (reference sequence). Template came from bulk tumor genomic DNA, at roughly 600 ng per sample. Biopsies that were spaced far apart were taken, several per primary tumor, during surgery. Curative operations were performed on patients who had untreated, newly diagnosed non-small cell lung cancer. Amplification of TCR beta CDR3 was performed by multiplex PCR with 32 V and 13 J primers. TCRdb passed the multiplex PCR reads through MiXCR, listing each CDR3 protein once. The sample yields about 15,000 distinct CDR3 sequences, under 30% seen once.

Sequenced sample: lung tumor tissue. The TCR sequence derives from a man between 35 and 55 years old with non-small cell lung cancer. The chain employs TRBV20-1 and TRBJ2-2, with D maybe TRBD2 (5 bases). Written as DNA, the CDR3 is TGCAGTGCCACTAGACCCCCGACCGGGGAGCTGTTTTTT. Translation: CSATRPPTGELFF.